One and the same sample provided the 5 T cell receptor beta chains below, sequenced in a study of Graves' ophthalmopathy and Graves' hyperthyroidism. Investigators amplified TCR beta CDR3 regions from RNA transcripts. Scientists carried out first-round RT-PCR using HTBI primers and then a second-round multiplex PCR. From the multiplex PCR reads, TCRdb called clonotypes with MiXCR, one entry per CDR3 protein. Among 300,000 to 350,000 distinct CDR3 sequences, roughly 15% were seen once, and the ten largest hold roughly an eighth. Sequences were obtained from peripheral blood. These receptors all come from an adult man with Graves' ophthalmopathy.

This clonotype occurred once. The chain employs TRBV7-6 and TRBJ1-2; D is unclear. Trimming removed 1 base from V and 4 bases from J, with 10 bases in between. This CDR3 has 14 amino acids. The germline gives CDR1 SGHVS, CDR2 FNYEAQ. The CDR3 sequence: CASSLGRGSYGYTF. The CDR3 nucleotides read TGTGCCAGCAGCTTAGGTCGTGGGTCCTATGGCTACACCTTC.

This clonotype was counted ten times or more. The rearrangement uses TRBV9 and TRBJ2-5, with D possibly being TRBD1 (6 bases). Per the germline V gene, CDR1 is SGDLS and CDR2 is YYNGEE. V was trimmed by 2 bases and J by 4 bases, leaving 21 bases between them. The CDR3 loop spans 17 amino acids. Here the CDR3 reads CASSVGTNTGLRETQYF. In DNA, the CDR3 is TGTGCCAGCAGCGTCGGAACTAATACAGGGTTAAGAGAGACCCAGTACTTC.

This clonotype showed up many times. The V call is TRBV28, the J call TRBJ1-2, with TRBD1 as a possible D gene (5 bases). Per the germline V gene, CDR1 is MDHEN and CDR2 is SYDVKM. V was trimmed by 11 bases and J by 2 bases, leaving 24 bases between them. The CDR3 consists of 16 residues. CDR3 sequence reads: CAVRPGRFFRNYGYTF. The CDR3 nucleotides are TGTGCCGTACGACCGGGACGATTCTTCAGGAACTATGGCTACACCTTC.

The table lists this clonotype with many counts. This may be a read error, as it is one base from a much larger clone. The chain has TRBV7-7 and TRBJ2-5; 12 bases align to TRBD2. This CDR3 is built from 15 residues. Germline values: CDR1 SSHAT, CDR2 FNYEAQ (reference sequence). The CDR3 protein is CASGLLAGGQETQYF. CDR3 coding DNA: TGTGCTAGCGGCTTGCTAGCGGGGGGGCAGGAGACCCAGTACTTC.

This clonotype appeared many times. This chain links TRBV12-3 or TRBV12-4 with TRBJ1-1; tentative D call: TRBD1 (5 bases). This CDR3 contains 14 residues. Trimming took off 6 bases at V and 1 base at J, with 12 bases between the two ends. The CDR3 nucleotides are TGTGCCAGCAGGGCGGGGCACGGGAACACTGAAGCTTTCTTT. Protein product: CASRAGHGNTEAFF.